This TCR beta chain was recorded in a study of cytomegalovirus exposure and HLA in healthy donors. Measured with immunoSEQ multiplex PCR; TCRdb has only the in-frame clones, and not every one. The sample has about 130,000 clones; around 95% are singletons. With respect to this clone: As yet, its antigen is unknown.

Whole-study results and caveats: Some TCR beta chains (around 180 of them) were listed as cytomegalovirus-associated. CMV antigen specificity of a few CMV-associated chains was confirmed in vitro.

The V gene lost 5 bases and the J gene lost 2 bases, with 10 bases spanning the gap. The CDR3 extends over 13 amino acids. Germline V gene data show CDR1 as SGHTA and CDR2 as FQGNSA. The donors were part of the validation cohort of 120 subjects. That cohort was separate from the first cohort, which comprised about 670 subjects. The source material was PBMCs. This TCR was recovered from a man between 18 and 35 years old in good health and CMV-seronegative. The gene calls are TRBV7-2 and TRBJ2-7, with D tentatively TRBD1 (6 bases). CDR3 nucleotides: TGTGCCAGCAGCGGCAGGGGTGCCTACGAGCAGTACTTC. It translates to CASSGRGAYEQYF.